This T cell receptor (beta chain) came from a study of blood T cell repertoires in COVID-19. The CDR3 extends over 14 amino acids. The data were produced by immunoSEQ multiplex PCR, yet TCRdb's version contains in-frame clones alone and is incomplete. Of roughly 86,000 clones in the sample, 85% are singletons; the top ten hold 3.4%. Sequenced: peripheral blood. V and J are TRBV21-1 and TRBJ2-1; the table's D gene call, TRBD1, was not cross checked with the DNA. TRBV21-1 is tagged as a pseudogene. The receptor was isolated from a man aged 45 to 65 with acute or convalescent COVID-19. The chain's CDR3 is CASRRDRISDEQFF. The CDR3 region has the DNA TGTGCCAGCAGGAGGGACAGGATTTCCGATGAGCAGTTCTTC.